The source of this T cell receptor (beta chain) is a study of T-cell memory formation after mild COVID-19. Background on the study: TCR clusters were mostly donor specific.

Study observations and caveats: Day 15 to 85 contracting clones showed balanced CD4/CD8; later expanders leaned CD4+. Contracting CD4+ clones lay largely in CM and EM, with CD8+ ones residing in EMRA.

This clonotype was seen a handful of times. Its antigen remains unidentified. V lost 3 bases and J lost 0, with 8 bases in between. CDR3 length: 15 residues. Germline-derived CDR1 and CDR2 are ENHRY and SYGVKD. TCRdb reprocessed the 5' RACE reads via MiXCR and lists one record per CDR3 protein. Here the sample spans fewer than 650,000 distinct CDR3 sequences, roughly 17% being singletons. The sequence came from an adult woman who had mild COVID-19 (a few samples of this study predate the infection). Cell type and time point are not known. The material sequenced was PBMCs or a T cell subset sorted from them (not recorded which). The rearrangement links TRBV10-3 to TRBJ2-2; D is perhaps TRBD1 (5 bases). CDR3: CAISDKGANTGELFF. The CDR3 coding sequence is TGTGCCATCAGTGATAAAGGGGCGAACACCGGGGAGCTGTTTTTT.